This T cell receptor (beta chain) was identified during a study of Ad26.COV2.S vaccination and SARS-CoV-2 variants. Study-wide background: The trial was COV1001 and the donor's arm was Ad26.COV2.S. Study-wide results and caveats: Ad26.COV2.S recipients had broader spike-specific TCRs (P = 0.0014). Non-spike TCR breadth did not differ much between vaccine and placebo recipients.

A remark on this clone: The antigen is undetermined.

Assay: immunoSEQ multiplex PCR; the TCRdb copy retains only in-frame clones and omits some. Of about 320,000 clones in the sample, around 81% were seen once. As for treatment: roughly 20 received Ad26.COV2.S at low or high dose, single or two shots; about five received placebo; per-sample allocation not given. All samples were drawn on day 63, counting from the first vaccine or placebo injection. This Boston cohort included adults aged 18-55 years. Between the trimmed V and J ends, which lost 4 bases and 5 bases, there was a span of 20 bases. The germline V gene encodes CDR1 LGHNA and CDR2 YNFKEQ. The CDR3 is 16 residues long.

The TCR originated in a person between 18 and 65 years old who received the Ad26.COV2.S COVID-19 vaccine or a placebo. The V gene is TRBV4-2, the J gene TRBJ1-2; no clear D gene. The specimen was peripheral blood, collected in a trial of Ad26.COV2.S vaccine versus placebo. This CDR3 is CASSREPDRPPYGYTF. The CDR3 DNA follows: TGTGCCAGCAGCCGTGAGCCGGACCGCCCACCGTATGGCTACACCTTC.